This T cell receptor beta chain is from a study of cytomegalovirus exposure and HLA in healthy donors. General observations from the study: Exclusion as indistinguishable affected some V segments, including TRBV6-2 and TRBV6-3.

About this clone: What it binds is not known.

PCR used 60 Vbeta primers and 13 Jbeta primers. Measured with immunoSEQ multiplex PCR; TCRdb has only the in-frame clones, and not every one. The repertoire includes 99,000 or so clones, 70% to 75% of them detected once, and 1.3% sits in the top ten. With 4 bases clipped from V and 2 bases from J, the junction kept 7 bases outside the gene matches. This CDR3 spans 15 amino acids. CDR1 is SGHNT and CDR2 is YYREEE in the germline V gene (reference sequence). Sequencing was carried out using PBMCs. The clonotype comes from a man in his forties in good health and CMV-seronegative. The chain is built from TRBV5-4 and TRBJ1-1; 8 positions match TRBD1. The CDR3 DNA follows: TGTGCCAGCAGCGTGGCGACAGGGGTTAACACTGAAGCTTTCTTT. Translation: CASSVATGVNTEAFF. Combining the CDR3 with reference TRBV5-4 and TRBJ1-1 gives the whole variable domain ETGVTQSPTHLIKTRGQQVTLRCSSQSGHNTVSWYQQALGQGPQFIFQYYREEENGRGNFPPRFSGLQFPNYSSELNVNALELDDSALYLCASSVATGVNTEAFFGQGTRLTVV.